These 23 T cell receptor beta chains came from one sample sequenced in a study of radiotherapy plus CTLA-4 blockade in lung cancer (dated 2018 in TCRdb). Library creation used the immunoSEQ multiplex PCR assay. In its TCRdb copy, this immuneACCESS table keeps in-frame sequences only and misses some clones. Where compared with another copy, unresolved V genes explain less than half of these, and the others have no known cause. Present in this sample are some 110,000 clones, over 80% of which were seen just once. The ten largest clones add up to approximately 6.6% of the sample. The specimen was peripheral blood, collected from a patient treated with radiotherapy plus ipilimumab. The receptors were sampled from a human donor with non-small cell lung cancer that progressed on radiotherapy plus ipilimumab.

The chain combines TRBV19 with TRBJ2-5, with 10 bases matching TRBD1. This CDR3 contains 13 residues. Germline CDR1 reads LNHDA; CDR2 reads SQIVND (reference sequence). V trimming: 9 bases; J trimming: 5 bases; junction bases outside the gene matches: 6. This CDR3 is CASRTGGRETQYF. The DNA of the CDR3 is TGTGCCAGCCGGACAGGGGGACGGGAGACCCAGTACTTC. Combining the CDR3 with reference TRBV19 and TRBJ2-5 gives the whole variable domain DGGITQSPKYLFRKEGQNVTLSCEQNLNHDAMYWYRQDPGQGLRLIYYSQIVNDFQKGDIAEGYSVSREKKESFPLTVTSAQKNPTAFYLCASRTGGRETQYFGPGTRLLVL.

DNA for the CDR3: TGTGCCAGCAGCGGAAGACTAGCGGTATACGAGCAGTACTTC. Translation gives CASSGRLAVYEQYF. J is TRBJ2-7 and V is TRBV7-2; 9 nucleotides align to TRBD2. The V segment lost 5 bases and the J segment 4 bases; nucleotides outside the gene matches: 6. The germline CDR1 and CDR2 sequences are SGHTA and FQGNSA. The CDR3 consists of 14 residues.

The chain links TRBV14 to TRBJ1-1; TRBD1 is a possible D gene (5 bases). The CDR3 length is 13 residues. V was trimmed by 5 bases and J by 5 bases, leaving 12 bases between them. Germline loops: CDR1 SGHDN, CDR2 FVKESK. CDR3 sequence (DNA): TGTGCCAGCAGCTTGCCAGGGAGGACTGAAGCTTTCTTT. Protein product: CASSLPGRTEAFF.

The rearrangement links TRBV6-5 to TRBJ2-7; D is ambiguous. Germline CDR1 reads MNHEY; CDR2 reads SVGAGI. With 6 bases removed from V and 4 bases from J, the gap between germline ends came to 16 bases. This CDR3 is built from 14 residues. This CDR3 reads CASRSRISPYEQYF. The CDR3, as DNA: TGTGCCAGCAGAAGCCGCATTTCACCTTACGAGCAGTACTTC.

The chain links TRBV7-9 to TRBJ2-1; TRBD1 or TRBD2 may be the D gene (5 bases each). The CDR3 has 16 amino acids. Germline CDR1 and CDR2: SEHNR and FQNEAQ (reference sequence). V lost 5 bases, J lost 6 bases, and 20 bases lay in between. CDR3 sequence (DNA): TGTGCCAGCAGCCCTGGTGCCGGGGCGATTCTCAATGAGCAGTTCTTC. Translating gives CASSPGAGAILNEQFF.

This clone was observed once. The CDR3 sequence is CASSLASGGTPGELFF. CDR3 nucleotide sequence: TGTGCCAGCAGCTTGGCGAGCGGGGGGACCCCCGGGGAGCTGTTTTTT. The chain joins TRBV13 to TRBJ2-2; 9 bases match TRBD2. The CDR3 is made up of 16 amino acids. Trimming removed 3 bases from V and 6 bases from J; junction bases left unmatched: 8. In germline, CDR1 is PRHDT, CDR2 FYEKMQ (reference sequence).

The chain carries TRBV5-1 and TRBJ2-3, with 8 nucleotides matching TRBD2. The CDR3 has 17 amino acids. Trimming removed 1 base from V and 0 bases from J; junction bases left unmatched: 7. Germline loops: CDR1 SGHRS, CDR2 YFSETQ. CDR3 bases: TGCGCCAGCAGCTTGAGTATTAGCGGGACTAGCACAGATACGCAGTATTTT. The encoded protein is CASSLSISGTSTDTQYF.

CDR3: CAWDGQGGEAFF. Here the CDR3 DNA reads TGTGCCTGGGACGGACAGGGAGGTGAAGCTTTCTTT. The rearrangement links TRBV30 to TRBJ1-1, with 8 positions matching TRBD1. Germline CDR1 and CDR2: GTSNPN and SVGIG (reference sequence). This CDR3 has 12 residues. The V and J ends lost 5 bases and 7 bases, in that order; junction bases with no gene match: 6.

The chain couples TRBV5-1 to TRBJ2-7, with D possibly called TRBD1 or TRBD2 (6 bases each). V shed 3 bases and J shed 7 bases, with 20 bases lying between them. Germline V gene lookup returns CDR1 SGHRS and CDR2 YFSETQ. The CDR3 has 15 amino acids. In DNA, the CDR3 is TGCGCCAGCAGCTCAGGGGTGGGGGGCGCCCGGGAGCAGTACTTC. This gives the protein CASSSGVGGAREQYF.

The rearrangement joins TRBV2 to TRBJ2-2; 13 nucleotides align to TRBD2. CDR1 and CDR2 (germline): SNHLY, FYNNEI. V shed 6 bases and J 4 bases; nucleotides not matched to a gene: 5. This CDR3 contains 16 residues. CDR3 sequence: CASREGLAGPTGELFF. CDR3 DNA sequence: TGTGCCAGCAGGGAGGGACTAGCGGGACCCACCGGGGAGCTGTTTTTT. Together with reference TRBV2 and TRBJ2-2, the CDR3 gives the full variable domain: EPEVTQTPSHQVTQMGQEVILRCVPISNHLYFYWYRQILGQKVEFLVSFYNNEISEKSEIFDDQFSVERPDGSNFTLKIRSTKLEDSAMYFCASREGLAGPTGELFFGEGSRLTVL.

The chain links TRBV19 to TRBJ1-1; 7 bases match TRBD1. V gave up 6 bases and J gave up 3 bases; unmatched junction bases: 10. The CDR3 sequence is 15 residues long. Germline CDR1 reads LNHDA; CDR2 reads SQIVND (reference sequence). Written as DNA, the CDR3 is TGTGCCAGTAGCCGCTCCGACAGGGTCTACACTGAAGCTTTCTTT. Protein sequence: CASSRSDRVYTEAFF.

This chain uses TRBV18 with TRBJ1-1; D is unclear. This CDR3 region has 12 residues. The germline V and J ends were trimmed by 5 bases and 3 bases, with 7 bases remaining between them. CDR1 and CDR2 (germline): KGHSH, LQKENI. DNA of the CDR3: TGTGCCAGCTCAAGGGTGGACACTGAAGCTTTCTTT. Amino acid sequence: CASSRVDTEAFF.

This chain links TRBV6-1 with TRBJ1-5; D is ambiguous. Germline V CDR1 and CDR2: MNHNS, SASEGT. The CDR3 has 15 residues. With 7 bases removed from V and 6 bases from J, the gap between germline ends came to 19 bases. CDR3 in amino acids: CASNTLEGSGQPQHF. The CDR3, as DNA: TGTGCCAGCAATACCCTCGAAGGGTCTGGTCAGCCCCAGCATTTT.

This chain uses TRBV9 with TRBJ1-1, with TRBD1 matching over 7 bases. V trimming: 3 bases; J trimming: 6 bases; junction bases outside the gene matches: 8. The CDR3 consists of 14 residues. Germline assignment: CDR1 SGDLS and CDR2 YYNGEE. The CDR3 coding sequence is TGTGCCAGCAGCGCCAAGGGGGCTCTCGCTGAAGCTTTCTTT. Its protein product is CASSAKGALAEAFF.

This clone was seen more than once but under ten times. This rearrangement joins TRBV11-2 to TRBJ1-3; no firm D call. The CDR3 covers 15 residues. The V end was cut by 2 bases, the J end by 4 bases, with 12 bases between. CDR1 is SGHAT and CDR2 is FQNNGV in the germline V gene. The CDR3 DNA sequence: TGTGCCAGCAGCTTATACGGGGTTACGGGAAACACCATATATTTT. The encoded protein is CASSLYGVTGNTIYF.

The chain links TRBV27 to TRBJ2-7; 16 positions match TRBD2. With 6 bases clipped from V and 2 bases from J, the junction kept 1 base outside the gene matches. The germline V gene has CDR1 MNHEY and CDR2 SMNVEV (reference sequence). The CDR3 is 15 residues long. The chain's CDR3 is CASRGLAGGPYEQYF. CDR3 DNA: TGTGCCAGCAGGGGACTAGCGGGAGGGCCCTACGAGCAGTACTTC.

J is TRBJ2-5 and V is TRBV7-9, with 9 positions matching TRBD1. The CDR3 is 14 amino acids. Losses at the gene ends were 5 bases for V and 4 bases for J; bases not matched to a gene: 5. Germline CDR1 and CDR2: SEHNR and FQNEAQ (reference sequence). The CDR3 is CASSQGQGTETQYF. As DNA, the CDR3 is TGTGCCAGCAGCCAGGGACAGGGAACAGAGACCCAGTACTTC. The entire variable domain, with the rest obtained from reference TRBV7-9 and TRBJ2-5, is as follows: DTGVSQNPRHKITKRGQNVTFRCDPISEHNRLYWYRQTLGQGPEFLTYFQNEAQLEKSRLLSDRFSAERPKGSFSTLEIQRTEQGDSAMYLCASSQGQGTETQYFGPGTRLLVL.

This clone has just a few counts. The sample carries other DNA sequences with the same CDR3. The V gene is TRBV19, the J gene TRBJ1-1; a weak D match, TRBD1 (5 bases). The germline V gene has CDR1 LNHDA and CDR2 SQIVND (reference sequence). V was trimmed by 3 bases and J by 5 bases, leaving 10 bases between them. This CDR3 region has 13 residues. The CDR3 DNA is TGTGCCAGTAGTATTGGGGGGGGGACTGAAGCTTTCTTT. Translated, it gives CASSIGGGTEAFF.

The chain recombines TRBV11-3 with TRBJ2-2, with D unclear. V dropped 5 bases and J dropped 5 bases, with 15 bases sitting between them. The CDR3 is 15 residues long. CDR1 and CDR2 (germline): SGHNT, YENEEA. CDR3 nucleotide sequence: TGTGCCAGCAGCCCGCCCGATCGTCGGACCGGGGAGCTGTTTTTT. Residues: CASSPPDRRTGELFF.

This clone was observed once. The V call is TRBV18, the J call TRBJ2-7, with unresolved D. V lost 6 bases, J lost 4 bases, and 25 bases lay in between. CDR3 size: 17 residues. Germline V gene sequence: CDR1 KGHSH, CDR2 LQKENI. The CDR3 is CASSFSVSGSTPYEQYF. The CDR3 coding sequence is TGTGCCAGCTCGTTTTCGGTGAGTGGCAGTACTCCTTACGAGCAGTACTTC.

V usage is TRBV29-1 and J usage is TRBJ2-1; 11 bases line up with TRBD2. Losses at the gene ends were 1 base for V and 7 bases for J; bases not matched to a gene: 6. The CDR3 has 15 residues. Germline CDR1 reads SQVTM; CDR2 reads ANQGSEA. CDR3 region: CSVEAVLAGVNEQFF. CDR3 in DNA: TGCAGCGTTGAAGCGGTACTAGCGGGAGTTAATGAGCAGTTCTTC.

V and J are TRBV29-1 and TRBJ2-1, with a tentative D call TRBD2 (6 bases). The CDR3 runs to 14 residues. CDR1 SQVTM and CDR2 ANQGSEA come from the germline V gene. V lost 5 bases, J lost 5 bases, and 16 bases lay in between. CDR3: CSVMSGLNNNEQFF. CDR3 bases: TGCAGCGTTATGAGCGGGTTAAACAACAATGAGCAGTTCTTC.

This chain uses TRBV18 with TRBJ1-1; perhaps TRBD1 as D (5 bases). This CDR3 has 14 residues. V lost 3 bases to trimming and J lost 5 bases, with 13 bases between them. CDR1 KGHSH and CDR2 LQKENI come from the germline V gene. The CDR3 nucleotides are TGTGCCAGCTCACCCTCCTTGGACAAAACTGAAGCTTTCTTT. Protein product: CASSPSLDKTEAFF.